One sample yielded the 9 T cell receptor beta chains listed below, sequenced in a study of T-cell memory formation after mild COVID-19. TCRdb re-called the 5' RACE reads through MiXCR, storing one row per CDR3 protein. The sample carries a few hundred thousand distinct CDR3 sequences, 7% to 10% recorded once. The material sequenced was PBMCs or a T cell subset sorted from them (not recorded which). The origin of the receptors is a man younger than 30 who had mild COVID-19 (a few samples of this study predate the infection). Cell type and time point are not known.

There are a few counts of this clonotype. The rearrangement uses TRBV5-1 and TRBJ1-6; 8 bases match TRBD1. The germline V gene encodes CDR1 SGHRS and CDR2 YFSETQ. This CDR3 contains 15 residues. With 2 bases clipped from V and 6 bases from J, the junction kept 4 bases outside the gene matches. The CDR3, as DNA: TGCGCCAGCAGCTTTCGGACAGGGCTTAATTCACCCCTCCACTTT. Protein: CASSFRTGLNSPLHF. Filled out from reference TRBV5-1 and TRBJ1-6, the complete variable domain reads KAGVTQTPRYLIKTRGQQVTLSCSPISGHRSVSWYQQTPGQGLQFLFEYFSETQRNKGNFPGRFSGRQFSNSRSEMNVSTLELGDSALYLCASSFRTGLNSPLHFGNGTRLTVT.

This clonotype appeared a few times. V gene TRBV5-6 combines with J gene TRBJ1-2, with 7 bases identical to TRBD1. This CDR3 is built from 14 residues. Germline V gene lookup returns CDR1 SGHDT and CDR2 YYEEEE. The junction had 11 bases not matched to a gene; V was cut back by 5 bases and J by 7 bases. The CDR3 bases are TGTGCCAGCAGGCAAGGGGGCGCGACATCTGGCTACACCTTC. Its protein is CASRQGGATSGYTF.

This clonotype was seen many times. This chain connects TRBV2 to TRBJ2-7, with D unclear. V was cut by 7 bases and J by 4 bases, with 8 bases left in between. Germline V lookup: CDR1 SNHLY, CDR2 FYNNEI. The CDR3 spans 11 residues. The CDR3 DNA sequence: TGTGCCAGCACTCCAGGTTACGAGCAGTACTTC. Translation gives CASTPGYEQYF.

The chain links TRBV4-3 to TRBJ2-1; the D is unclear. V lost 0 bases and J 0 bases, leaving 21 bases between the germline ends. CDR3 length equals 20 residues. Germline values: CDR1 LGHNA, CDR2 YSLEER. The CDR3 sequence is CASSQDTTAVAASSYNEQFF. The CDR3 bases are TGCGCCAGCAGCCAAGATACGACGGCCGTGGCGGCGAGCTCCTACAATGAGCAGTTCTTC.

In this sample, this clonotype turned up a few times. This chain joins TRBV9 and TRBJ1-6; possible D gene TRBD1, 5 bases. The CDR3 is made up of 15 amino acids. Germline assignment: CDR1 SGDLS and CDR2 YYNGEE. The V and J ends lost 3 bases and 5 bases respectively, with 12 bases between them. In DNA, the CDR3 is TGTGCCAGCAGCGCCACTGGGACGGATAATTCACCCCTCCACTTT. Translated, it gives CASSATGTDNSPLHF.

The rearrangement uses TRBV20-1 and TRBJ2-7; D could derive from TRBD1 or TRBD2 (5 bases each). CDR3 length equals 15 residues. Germline loops: CDR1 DFQATT, CDR2 SNEGSKA (reference sequence). Trimming stripped 1 base from V and 3 bases from J, with 16 bases between. This chain's CDR3 is CSARGIGTLDYEQYF. The DNA of the CDR3 is TGCAGTGCTAGAGGTATCGGGACGTTGGACTACGAGCAGTACTTC.

This clonotype was detected only a few times. This chain joins TRBV4-3 and TRBJ1-3; D is uncertain. This CDR3 spans 14 amino acids. V shed 3 bases and J shed 5 bases, with 11 bases lying between them. In germline, CDR1 is LGHNA, CDR2 YSLEER. CDR3 sequence: CASSHPPPRNTIYF. For the CDR3, the DNA is TGCGCCAGCAGCCACCCCCCGCCCCGAAACACCATATATTTT.

This clonotype has only a few counts. V gene TRBV16 combines with J gene TRBJ1-6, with a possible D match to TRBD1 (5 bases). CDR3 length: 14 amino acids. V lost 1 base and J lost 11, with 12 bases in between. Germline CDR1 is KGHSY and CDR2 is FQNENV. CDR3 sequence: CASSQFQGVTPLHF. The CDR3 DNA sequence: TGTGCCAGCAGCCAATTTCAGGGAGTAACACCCCTCCACTTT.

This sequence joins TRBV20-1 and TRBJ2-1; perhaps TRBD1 as D (5 bases). The CDR3 is made up of 16 amino acids. The V gene's germline CDR1 is DFQATT and CDR2 SNEGSKA (reference sequence). Trimming took 3 bases from V and 3 from J, leaving 18 bases between them. The CDR3 DNA is TGCAGTGCTAGGATTTCGGAGCAGGGCGACTACAATGAGCAGTTCTTC. Translation: CSARISEQGDYNEQFF.